Here is one TCR beta chain with its context. What it binds is not known. Some clones are missing from TCRdb's copy, which holds only in-frame ones; the method was immunoSEQ multiplex PCR. The sample lists some 49,000 clones; roughly 92% were seen once. On the day of bone marrow donation, the related graft donor provided peripheral blood. The sample is drawn from a study of T cells after posttransplantation cyclophosphamide. General study results and limits: TRB clonality was highly associated with recipient CMV seropositivity and reactivation. Skin or GI-infiltrating T cells shared few TRB sequences with blood.

The CDR3 has 13 residues. V gave up 1 base and J gave up 15 bases; unmatched junction bases: 9. Germline V gene data show CDR1 as LGHNT and CDR2 as FRNRAP. This chain uses TRBV12-5 with TRBJ2-1, with 7 bases aligning to TRBD2. The sequence came from a woman aged 45-60 years in good health and a related stem cell transplant donor. What was sequenced was PBMCs. The chain's CDR3 is CASGLDGLGGPFF. For the CDR3, the DNA is TGTGCTAGTGGTTTGGACGGACTAGGAGGACCGTTCTTC.